What follows are 16 T cell receptor beta chains derived from one specimen sequenced in a study of early stage breast cancer tumors. Produced via immunoSEQ multiplex PCR; TCRdb's table is partial and in-frame only. Altogether about 28,000 clones are present, around 53% being singletons, with the ten largest covering more than 8%. Sample: breast tumor tissue. The receptors were gathered from a person between 45 and 65 years old with breast cancer.

By proportion, this clone is medium-sized. The genes are TRBV2 and TRBJ1-5; TRBD1 aligns across 7 bases. This CDR3 has 14 amino acids. The ends lost 6 bases at V and 3 bases at J; junction bases unmatched: 5. The V gene's germline CDR1 is SNHLY and CDR2 FYNNEI. The CDR3 nucleotides are TGTGCCAGCAGCCGGACAGGCTTCAATCAGCCCCAGCATTTT. This gives the protein CASSRTGFNQPQHF. The whole variable domain, remainder taken from reference TRBV2 and TRBJ1-5, is EPEVTQTPSHQVTQMGQEVILRCVPISNHLYFYWYRQILGQKVEFLVSFYNNEISEKSEIFDDQFSVERPDGSNFTLKIRSTKLEDSAMYFCASSRTGFNQPQHFGDGTRLSIL.

This chain joins TRBV10-3 and TRBJ2-7, with TRBD2 matching over 11 bases. Germline lookup yields CDR1 ENHRY and CDR2 SYGVKD. J was trimmed by 3 bases and V by 7 bases; bases with no gene match: 8. CDR3 length: 15 residues. DNA for the CDR3: TGTGCCATCAAAAATACCGGGACTAGCGGCTACGAGCAGTACTTC. Translated, it gives CAIKNTGTSGYEQYF.

The V gene is TRBV7-8, the J gene TRBJ2-1; no clear D gene. CDR1 and CDR2 from the germline V gene are SGHVS and FQNEAQ. This CDR3 has 13 residues. The V end lost 6 bases, the J end lost 4 bases, and 10 bases lay between the germline ends. This CDR3 is CASRGLGYNEQFF. Here the CDR3 DNA reads TGTGCCAGCAGGGGCCTAGGTTACAATGAGCAGTTCTTC.

A word on this clone: Other DNA sequences in this sample translate to the same CDR3. The genes are TRBV9 and TRBJ1-2; no firm D call. Per germline, CDR1 SGDLS and CDR2 YYNGEE. This CDR3 spans 11 amino acids. Trimming took 4 bases from V and 2 from J, leaving 3 bases between them. CDR3 loop: CASSLNYGYTF. The DNA for the CDR3 is TGTGCCAGCAGCTTAAACTATGGCTACACCTTC.

V usage is TRBV5-6 and J usage is TRBJ2-1; D not certain. The CDR3 is 16 amino acids. CDR1 and CDR2 from the germline V gene are SGHDT and YYEEEE. The V gene lost 4 bases and the J gene lost 0 bases, with 14 bases spanning the gap. In nucleotides, the CDR3 is TGTGCCAGCAGCCCGGAAGTTGGTTCCTCCTACAATGAGCAGTTCTTC. As protein: CASSPEVGSSYNEQFF.

The rearrangement uses TRBV5-1 and TRBJ2-2; D call uncertain. The ends were cut back, 0 bases at V and 9 bases at J, with 6 bases in the middle. The germline V gene has CDR1 SGHRS and CDR2 YFSETQ. CDR3 length: 12 amino acids. The CDR3 DNA reads TGCGCCAGCAGCTTGGTAGGTCGGGAGCTGTTTTTT. Translated, it gives CASSLVGRELFF.

The J gene is TRBJ2-6, the V gene TRBV5-4; 8 bases are shared with TRBD1. The J segment lost 2 bases and the V segment lost 0 bases, leaving 4 bases of the junction unmatched. The CDR3 has 17 residues. Per the germline V gene, CDR1 is SGHNT and CDR2 is YYREEE (reference sequence). The DNA for the CDR3 is TGTGCCAGCAGCTTGGACCCGGACAGGGCTGGGGCCAACGTCCTGACTTTC. Translating it yields CASSLDPDRAGANVLTF.

Regarding this clone: Compared with germline, one end of the junction differs, possibly owing to a read error. This sequence joins TRBV18 and TRBJ2-1; maybe TRBD1 (6 bases). The length of the CDR3 is 16 residues. CDR1 is KGHSH, CDR2 LQKENI, per germline. The CDR3 bases are TGTGCCAGCTCAGCACCCCCGGGACAACGGTACAATGAGCAGTTCTTC. This gives the protein CASSAPPGQRYNEQFF.

This clone has a handful of counts. This chain links TRBV30 with TRBJ2-2; D call uncertain. Trimming cost V 0 bases and J 3 bases, with 8 bases left between them. The CDR3 extends over 14 amino acids. From germline, CDR1 is GTSNPN and CDR2 SVGIG (reference sequence). The DNA of the CDR3 is TGTGCCTGGAGTGTAGGTCACGACACCGGGGAGCTGTTTTTT. As protein: CAWSVGHDTGELFF.

This chain joins TRBV6-1 and TRBJ2-5; 7 nucleotides agree with TRBD2. The CDR3 has 14 amino acids. CDR1 and CDR2 from the germline V gene are MNHNS and SASEGT. With V trimmed by 7 bases and J by 2 bases, 7 bases remained unmatched. The CDR3 reads CASTPGTTQETQYF. In nucleotides, the CDR3 is TGTGCCAGCACCCCCGGGACTACACAAGAGACCCAGTACTTC.

The genes are TRBV5-1 and TRBJ2-5; 10 bases align to TRBD2. CDR3 size: 13 residues. CDR1 and CDR2 from the germline V gene are SGHRS and YFSETQ. V lost 10 bases to trimming and J lost 4 bases; unmatched junction nucleotides: 7. DNA for the CDR3: TGCGCCTGTTCAGCGGGAGGGTTAGAGACCCAGTACTTC. Its translation is CACSAGGLETQYF. Combining the CDR3 with reference TRBV5-1 and TRBJ2-5 gives the whole variable domain KAGVTQTPRYLIKTRGQQVTLSCSPISGHRSVSWYQQTPGQGLQFLFEYFSETQRNKGNFPGRFSGRQFSNSRSEMNVSTLELGDSALYLCACSAGGLETQYFGPGTRLLVL.

V and J are TRBV18 and TRBJ2-3, with 7 bases that match TRBD2. Germline loops: CDR1 KGHSH, CDR2 LQKENI. After removal of 5 bases from V and 3 bases from J, the junction contained 5 bases not matched to a gene. This CDR3 comprises 14 residues. CDR3 sequence reads: CASSGTGGTDTQYF. CDR3 DNA sequence: TGTGCCAGCTCAGGAACCGGGGGGACAGATACGCAGTATTTT.

This sequence joins TRBV25-1 and TRBJ2-3; 7 nucleotides align to TRBD2. This CDR3 contains 16 residues. The germline V gene encodes CDR1 MGHDK and CDR2 SYGVNS. The junction had 12 bases not matched to a gene; V was cut back by 2 bases and J by 7 bases. The CDR3 DNA reads TGTGCCAGCAGTGAAAGAAAAGCGGGGCGTCGGAATACGCAGTATTTT. Its translation: CASSERKAGRRNTQYF. Combining the CDR3 with reference TRBV25-1 and TRBJ2-3 gives the whole variable domain EADIYQTPRYLVIGTGKKITLECSQTMGHDKMYWYQQDPGMELHLIHYSYGVNSTEKGDLSSESTVSRIRTEHFPLTLESARPSHTSQYLCASSERKAGRRNTQYFGPGTRLTVL.

The sample holds a few counts of this clone. V is TRBV6-5 and J is TRBJ2-7; D possibly corresponds to TRBD2 (5 bases). Trimming shortened V by 6 bases and J by 7 bases, and 13 bases separated the two germline ends. CDR3 length equals 12 residues. Germline V gene lookup returns CDR1 MNHEY and CDR2 SVGAGI. CDR3 DNA sequence: TGTGCCAGCAGGACTACTATAGGAGAGCAGTACTTC. This codes for CASRTTIGEQYF.

V usage is TRBV5-1 and J usage is TRBJ2-3; TRBD2 matches 9 bases. This CDR3 spans 16 amino acids. The V and J ends lost 0 bases and 2 bases, in that order; junction bases with no gene match: 4. Germline CDR1 SGHRS, CDR2 YFSETQ. Here the CDR3 reads CASSLDSGGTTDTQYF. Here the CDR3 DNA reads TGCGCCAGCAGCTTGGACAGCGGGGGGACCACAGATACGCAGTATTTT.

The chain uses TRBV5-1 and TRBJ2-5; the D gene is possibly TRBD1 (6 bases). This CDR3 contains 14 residues. Germline V lookup: CDR1 SGHRS, CDR2 YFSETQ. Trimming took off 7 bases at V and 3 bases at J, with 16 bases between the two ends. This CDR3 reads CASYSGTQKETQYF. The DNA for the CDR3 is TGCGCCAGCTACTCCGGGACACAGAAAGAGACCCAGTACTTC.